The sequence of this T cell receptor beta chain was determined in a study of PD-1 blockade in mismatch repair-deficient tumors. Whole-study context: Patients had about eleven mismatch repair-deficient cancer types and were previously treated and progressing.

PCR or immunohistochemistry showed mismatch repair deficiency in every enrolled patient. V was pared by 5 bases and J by 0 bases, with 17 bases between. CDR1 SQVTM and CDR2 ANQGSEA come from the germline V gene. CDR3 length equals 17 residues. The table came from immunoSEQ multiplex PCR; TCRdb's copy has only in-frame clones and leaves some out. The sample includes 70,000 to 95,000 clones, more than 80% of them seen just once. Study outcomes and limitations: Rapid post-treatment expansion, then contraction, generally preceding radiologic response, marked tumor-resident clones.

This clone was observed a single time. Its antigen remains unidentified. Material: peripheral blood, obtained 44 weeks after starting pembrolizumab. The V gene is TRBV29-1, the J gene TRBJ2-6, with D unresolved. The sequence was obtained from an adult with mismatch repair-deficient cancer. The CDR3 DNA reads TGCAGCGTTTCGTATGACCACTCCGCCTCTGGGGCCAACGTCCTGACTTTC. This encodes CSVSYDHSASGANVLTF. The complete variable domain, with remaining parts taken from reference TRBV29-1 and TRBJ2-6, reads SAVISQKPSRDICQRGTSLTIQCQVDSQVTMMFWYRQQPGQSLTLIATANQGSEATYESGFVIDKFPISRPNLTFSTLTVSNMSPEDSSIYLCSVSYDHSASGANVLTFGAGSRLTVL.